This TCR beta chain originates from a study of cytomegalovirus exposure and HLA in healthy donors. At the level of the study: Of 350 to 400 genotyped donors, roughly 76% grouped in the Caucasian-associated ancestry cluster. Notes on the study in general: The authors assumed roughly uniform sequencing depth across donors for presence/absence analyses. HLA-A and HLA-B allele assignments for most subjects were reportedly predicted accurately using TCR beta sequences.

The PCR ran on 60 Vbeta and 13 Jbeta primers. In the original workflow: A later analysis counted around 74 million unique TCR beta chains, about 11 million shared. Here immunoSEQ multiplex PCR was the method, and the copy in TCRdb shows in-frame clones only, minus some. V and J calls and clone size are as listed in that table; D and trimming were resolved from the DNA. The data show around 150,000 clones, with roughly 80% seen just once and 4% to 5% held by the top ten. To note about this clone: The antigen is undetermined.

This CDR3 has 14 amino acids. Per the germline V gene, CDR1 is SGHNT and CDR2 is YYREEE (reference sequence). V was pared by 9 bases and J by 5 bases, with 20 bases between. The chain has TRBV5-4 and TRBJ1-2; D not certain. The sequence was obtained from a man aged 35-49 years in good health and CMV-seropositive. Sequenced sample: PBMCs. The CDR3 sequence is CATFQGSGLYGYTF. The DNA for the CDR3 is TGTGCCACCTTTCAAGGATCTGGGCTTTATGGCTACACCTTC.